This TCR beta chain comes out of a study of blood T cell repertoires in COVID-19. Profiling relied on immunoSEQ multiplex PCR, and the TCRdb table lists in-frame clones only, not all of them. The data contain more than 15,000 clones, about 90% of them singletons. Germline V gene sequence: CDR1 SQVTM, CDR2 ANQGSEA. The J segment lost 5 bases and the V segment lost 4 bases, leaving 12 bases of the junction unmatched. CDR3 size: 16 residues. The TCR was taken from a human donor in a cohort sampled during active COVID-19. The sample comprised peripheral blood. V is TRBV29-1 and J is TRBJ2-1; 9 bases align to TRBD2. In DNA, the CDR3 is TGCAGCGTTGGCCCTGATACTAGCGGGCTCCACAATGAGCAGTTCTTC. It encodes CSVGPDTSGLHNEQFF.